A selection of T cell receptor beta chains follows, all from one sample in a study of T cells in Graves' hyperthyroidism and ophthalmopathy. Each CDR3 protein is one row after TCRdb ran MiXCR on the multiplex PCR reads. Among roughly 700,000 distinct CDR3 sequences, just over 35% were seen once, and the ten largest hold 31%. Sequences were obtained from blood. The receptors come from a woman in her thirties or forties with Graves' hyperthyroidism. CDR3s include the opening cysteine and the closing phenylalanine or tryptophan. Each record gives: D gene, J gene, V gene, clone size, CDR3 protein, CDR3 DNA. D genes are given only for firm matches. Size tells how often a clone was seen (once, few, many) or the class of an expanded clone, and some rows leave it out.

D: NA; J: TRBJ1-1; V: TRBV7-8; size: NA; CDR3: CASSSEGGSEAFF; DNA: TGTGCCAGCAGCTCCGAGGGGGGGTCTGAAGCTTTCTTT
D: NA; J: TRBJ1-6; V: TRBV3-1; size: many; CDR3: CASSQGRGDLHF; DNA: TGTGCCAGCAGCCAAGGCCGCGGGGACCTCCACTTT
D: NA; J: TRBJ2-7; V: TRBV29-1; size: NA; CDR3: CSVDTGFPYEQYF; DNA: TGCAGCGTTGATACAGGGTTCCCCTACGAGCAGTACTTC
D: NA; J: TRBJ2-7; V: TRBV7-9; size: NA; CDR3: CASSPGGSFTYEQYF; DNA: TGTGCCAGCAGCCCAGGGGGGAGTTTTACCTACGAGCAGTACTTC
D: NA; J: TRBJ1-1; V: TRBV7-8; size: many; CDR3: CASSLASSEAFF; DNA: TGTGCCAGCAGCTTAGCCTCCAGTGAAGCTTTCTTT
D: NA; J: TRBJ1-4; V: TRBV12-3/TRBV12-4; size: NA; CDR3: CASSLSEGRETLFF; DNA: TGTGCCAGCAGTTTAAGTGAGGGGAGGGAAACACTGTTTTTT
D: NA; J: TRBJ2-3; V: TRBV24-1; size: few; CDR3: CATSDYGSRTDTQYF; DNA: TGTGCCACCAGTGATTACGGATCCCGCACAGATACGCAGTATTTT
D: NA; J: TRBJ2-7; V: TRBV19; size: few; CDR3: CASSIGARPWEQYF; DNA: TGTGCCAGTAGTATCGGGGCCCGGCCGTGGGAGCAGTACTTC
D: TRBD2; J: TRBJ2-3; V: TRBV7-2; size: NA; CDR3: CASSSPTSGGAPSTDTQYF; DNA: TGTGCCAGCAGCTCACCGACTAGCGGGGGGGCCCCGAGCACAGATACGCAGTATTTT
D: NA; J: TRBJ1-1; V: TRBV14; size: NA; CDR3: CASSREREAFF; DNA: TGTGCCAGCAGCCGAGAGAGGGAAGCTTTCTTT
D: NA; J: TRBJ2-3; V: TRBV12-3/TRBV12-4; size: NA; CDR3: CASSAGPGRKKAQYF; DNA: TGTGCCAGCAGTGCCGGGCCGGGACGGAAAAAGGCGCAGTATTTT